Following are 32 T cell receptor beta chains from one sample sequenced in a study of T-cell reconstitution after alpha-beta-depleted transplantation in children. Unique molecular identifiers were incorporated when the TCRbeta library was constructed. TCRdb ran MiXCR on the PCR reads and lists one entry per CDR3 protein. This table has around 250,000 distinct CDR3 sequences, about 25% appearing once. The sample consisted of PBMCs, taken before TCRalphabeta/CD19-depleted stem cell transplant. The receptor set was obtained from a girl aged 2-9 years with Fanconi anemia, due to receive a stem cell transplant.

This clonotype was counted only a few times. The rearrangement joins TRBV5-1 to TRBJ2-7; 7 bases match TRBD1. The germline gives CDR1 SGHRS, CDR2 YFSETQ. J gave up 2 bases and V 4 bases, and 9 bases lay outside the gene matches. There are 15 residues in the CDR3. In DNA form, the CDR3 reads TGCGCCAGCAGCCACAGGACAGGCGACACCTACGAGCAGTACTTC. Encoded protein: CASSHRTGDTYEQYF.

CDR3 DNA: TGTGCCAGCATCTCAGGGGTGAACACTGAAGCTTTCTTT. Translation: CASISGVNTEAFF. This chain links TRBV2 with TRBJ1-1, with a weak D call TRBD1 (6 bases). Germline V gene data show CDR1 as SNHLY and CDR2 as FYNNEI. The CDR3 is 13 amino acids. Trimming pared 7 bases from V and 0 bases from J, leaving 9 bases between. Together with reference TRBV2 and TRBJ1-1, the CDR3 gives the full variable domain: EPEVTQTPSHQVTQMGQEVILRCVPISNHLYFYWYRQILGQKVEFLVSFYNNEISEKSEIFDDQFSVERPDGSNFTLKIRSTKLEDSAMYFCASISGVNTEAFFGQGTRLTVV.

The table lists this clonotype with a few counts. The CDR3 sequence is CASSEGTESTEAFF. Here the CDR3 DNA reads TGTGCCAGCAGTGAGGGCACGGAGAGCACTGAAGCTTTCTTT. The rearrangement links TRBV25-1 to TRBJ1-1; D call uncertain. The CDR3 runs to 14 residues. V was trimmed by 3 bases and J by 4 bases, leaving 12 bases between them. Germline CDR1 and CDR2: MGHDK and SYGVNS.

The CDR3 protein is CASSRRQGEPQHF. The CDR3 nucleotides are TGTGCCAGCAGCCGAAGACAGGGGGAGCCCCAGCATTTT. The chain carries TRBV7-2 and TRBJ1-5; the match to TRBD1 covers 9 bases. Trimming removed 5 bases from V and 8 bases from J; junction bases left unmatched: 4. There are 13 residues in the CDR3. Germline V gene lookup returns CDR1 SGHTA and CDR2 FQGNSA.

This clonotype was detected many times. The CDR3 sequence is CASSSSLALEQYF. The DNA of the CDR3 is TGTGCCAGCAGTTCCTCCCTAGCTCTAGAGCAGTACTTC. The V and J genes are TRBV27 and TRBJ2-7, with a weak D call TRBD2 (5 bases). The CDR3 has 13 amino acids. Per germline, CDR1 MNHEY and CDR2 SMNVEV (reference sequence). The ends were cut back, 4 bases at V and 7 bases at J, with 14 bases in the middle.

The V and J genes are TRBV29-1 and TRBJ2-3; D is ambiguous. The CDR3 extends over 13 amino acids. V lost 3 bases, J lost 2 bases, and 9 bases lay in between. From germline, CDR1 is SQVTM and CDR2 ANQGSEA. CDR3: CSVDLTNTDTQYF. CDR3 bases: TGCAGCGTTGATTTGACGAACACAGATACGCAGTATTTT.

The rearrangement uses TRBV23-1 and TRBJ2-2, with D possibly matching TRBD1 (6 bases). TRBV23-1 is marked as an open reading frame, function uncertain. Trimming pared 0 bases from V and 0 bases from J, leaving 17 bases between. The CDR3 consists of 19 residues. The CDR3 reads CASSQSEDSKPTNTGELFF. The CDR3 DNA sequence: TGCGCCAGCAGTCAATCAGAGGACAGCAAGCCTACGAACACCGGGGAGCTGTTTTTT.

The chain combines TRBV20-1 with TRBJ1-2; a possible D gene is TRBD1 (6 bases). This CDR3 has 13 residues. Trimming cost V 3 bases and J 4 bases, with 12 bases left between them. Germline loops: CDR1 DFQATT, CDR2 SNEGSKA (reference sequence). CDR3 coding DNA: TGCAGTGCTAGCGCCCGAGGGGGCTATGGCTACACCTTC. Its translation: CSASARGGYGYTF.

This clonotype was seen at least ten times. The chain links TRBV6-1 to TRBJ2-2, with no clear D. Germline values: CDR1 MNHNS, CDR2 SASEGT. The CDR3 runs to 15 residues. V was cut by 5 bases and J by 9 bases, with 19 bases left in between. This CDR3 is CASSLNPIPGRELFF. The DNA for the CDR3 is TGTGCCAGCAGTCTAAACCCGATCCCTGGCCGGGAGCTGTTTTTT.

This chain uses TRBV9 with TRBJ2-1; D not certain. V gave up 0 bases and J gave up 6 bases, with 10 bases separating them. Germline CDR1 and CDR2: SGDLS and YYNGEE. The CDR3 contains 14 residues. This CDR3 is CASSVVPYGNEQFF. DNA of the CDR3: TGTGCCAGCAGCGTAGTCCCCTATGGCAATGAGCAGTTCTTC.

This chain joins TRBV4-2 and TRBJ2-7, with TRBD2 as a possible D gene (5 bases). Trimming removed 4 bases from V and 0 bases from J, with 25 bases in between. The CDR3 totals 19 residues. Germline assignment: CDR1 LGHNA and CDR2 YNFKEQ. DNA of the CDR3: TGTGCCAGCAGCCTAGATTGGGGAGTCGAGGTCTCCTACTCCTACGAGCAGTACTTC. It is translated as CASSLDWGVEVSYSYEQYF.

This clonotype was seen ten or more times. V is TRBV18 and J is TRBJ2-5; D not certain. V shed 4 bases and J shed 4 bases, with 10 bases lying between them. CDR1 and CDR2 from the germline V gene are KGHSH and LQKENI. The CDR3 is made up of 13 amino acids. The CDR3 protein is CASSRTFGETQYF. For the CDR3, the DNA is TGTGCCAGCTCACGGACGTTCGGAGAGACCCAGTACTTC.

CDR3 loop: CASTKYHSTDTQYF. The CDR3 bases are TGTGCCAGCACCAAATACCATAGCACAGATACGCAGTATTTT. This sequence joins TRBV11-2 and TRBJ2-3; D is undetermined. The CDR3 is made up of 14 amino acids. The V gene's germline CDR1 is SGHAT and CDR2 FQNNGV. With 7 bases removed from V and 0 bases from J, the gap between germline ends came to 11 bases. Supplemented by reference TRBV11-2 and TRBJ2-3, the full variable domain reads EAGVAQSPRYKIIEKRQSVAFWCNPISGHATLYWYQQILGQGPKLLIQFQNNGVVDDSQLPKDRFSAERLKGVDSTLKIQPAKLEDSAVYLCASTKYHSTDTQYFGPGTRLTVL.

This clonotype was observed many times. The chain has TRBV3-1 and TRBJ2-1, with TRBD2 as a possible D gene (6 bases). The CDR3 contains 14 residues. Between the trimmed V and J ends, which lost 3 bases and 4 bases, there was a span of 10 bases. Germline V gives CDR1 LGHDT, CDR2 YNNKEL (reference sequence). In DNA form, the CDR3 reads TGTGCCAGCAGCCAGGGACTCCGATACAATGAGCAGTTCTTC. Translation: CASSQGLRYNEQFF.

There are many counts of this clonotype. V is TRBV5-1 and J is TRBJ2-3; 9 bases agree with TRBD2. The CDR3 runs to 16 residues. Looked up from germline, CDR1 is SGHRS and CDR2 is YFSETQ. Losses at the gene ends were 0 bases for V and 7 bases for J; bases not matched to a gene: 9. CDR3 region: CASSLGASGEIHTQYF. DNA for the CDR3: TGCGCCAGCAGCTTGGGGGCTAGCGGGGAAATTCATACGCAGTATTTT. The whole variable domain, remainder taken from reference TRBV5-1 and TRBJ2-3, is KAGVTQTPRYLIKTRGQQVTLSCSPISGHRSVSWYQQTPGQGLQFLFEYFSETQRNKGNFPGRFSGRQFSNSRSEMNVSTLELGDSALYLCASSLGASGEIHTQYFGPGTRLTVL.

The chain links TRBV29-1 to TRBJ2-5; 11 bases align to TRBD2. CDR3 length: 14 residues. V shed 3 bases, J shed 7 bases, and the junction held 7 bases outside the gene matches. CDR1 is SQVTM, CDR2 ANQGSEA, per germline. The DNA for the CDR3 is TGCAGCGTTGATCCCCTAGCGGGAGGAGCGACCCAGTACTTC. Encoded protein: CSVDPLAGGATQYF.

This clonotype was counted at least ten times. The J gene is TRBJ2-1, the V gene TRBV12-3 or TRBV12-4, with 10 bases matching TRBD2. V lost 6 bases to trimming and J lost 6 bases; unmatched junction nucleotides: 8. The CDR3 totals 15 residues. The CDR3 loop is CASSRLSGGANEQFF. The CDR3 DNA sequence: TGTGCCAGCAGCCGACTAAGCGGGGGGGCCAATGAGCAGTTCTTC.

The gene calls are TRBV5-1 and TRBJ2-7; 8 bases fit TRBD1. Trimming removed 3 bases from V and 2 bases from J; junction bases left unmatched: 7. This CDR3 region has 15 residues. Germline CDR1 is SGHRS and CDR2 is YFSETQ. The CDR3, as DNA: TGCGCCAGCAGCTCCGGACAGGGAGCCCCCTACGAGCAGTACTTC. This codes for CASSSGQGAPYEQYF.

The sample holds a few counts of this clonotype. V usage is TRBV18 and J usage is TRBJ1-5, with a weak D call TRBD1 (6 bases). The germline V gene has CDR1 KGHSH and CDR2 LQKENI. The CDR3 extends over 15 amino acids. V shed 5 bases and J shed 0 bases, with 11 bases lying between them. CDR3 coding DNA: TGTGCCAGCTCATCAAGGGACACTAGCAATCAGCCCCAGCATTTT. Amino acids: CASSSRDTSNQPQHF. Full variable domain (rest looked up from reference TRBV18 and TRBJ1-5): NAGVMQNPRHLVRRRGQEARLRCSPMKGHSHVYWYRQLPEEGLKFMVYLQKENIIDESGMPKERFSAEFPKEGPSILRIQQVVRGDSAAYFCASSSRDTSNQPQHFGDGTRLSIL.

The chain joins TRBV4-2 to TRBJ2-1, with 9 bases that match TRBD2. The V gene end was trimmed by 6 bases and the J gene end by 5 bases; junction bases not matched to a gene: 8. Per the germline V gene, CDR1 is LGHNA and CDR2 is YNFKEQ. This CDR3 contains 15 residues. The CDR3 sequence is CASRGSGGLNNEQFF. The CDR3, as DNA: TGTGCCAGCAGGGGGAGCGGGGGGCTCAACAATGAGCAGTTCTTC.

CDR3 DNA: TGCAGTGCCATAGGACTAAGCCCCACAGATACGCAGTATTTT. It is translated as CSAIGLSPTDTQYF. V usage is TRBV20-1 and J usage is TRBJ2-3; D possibly corresponds to TRBD2 (6 bases). Looked up from germline, CDR1 is DFQATT and CDR2 is SNEGSKA (reference sequence). V gave up 6 bases and J gave up 2 bases, with 15 bases separating them. This CDR3 has 14 residues.

The V gene is TRBV6-5, the J gene TRBJ1-1; no clear D. The CDR3 length is 14 residues. V lost 6 bases and J lost 1, with 12 bases in between. The germline V gene encodes CDR1 MNHEY and CDR2 SVGAGI. The CDR3 nucleotides read TGTGCCAGCAGGCCAGGAGTTAAGAACACTGAAGCTTTCTTT. Protein sequence: CASRPGVKNTEAFF.

This clonotype was detected only a few times. The CDR3 loop reads CASSLPFQREYNEQFF. CDR3 bases: TGCGCCAGCAGCTTGCCATTCCAGCGGGAGTACAATGAGCAGTTCTTC. This chain connects TRBV5-1 to TRBJ2-1; 8 positions match TRBD2. With V trimmed by 1 base and J by 4 bases, 7 bases remained unmatched. The CDR3 covers 16 residues. Germline values: CDR1 SGHRS, CDR2 YFSETQ.

This clonotype was counted at least ten times. The chain employs TRBV29-1 and TRBJ2-1; maybe TRBD2 (6 bases). Germline lookup yields CDR1 SQVTM and CDR2 ANQGSEA. The CDR3 runs 12 residues. Trimming took off 8 bases at V and 7 bases at J, with 15 bases between the two ends. The CDR3 loop reads CSKREFSNEQFF. The CDR3 DNA sequence: TGCAGCAAACGGGAGTTTAGTAATGAGCAGTTCTTC.

The chain employs TRBV20-1 and TRBJ2-6; D might be TRBD1 (6 bases). Between the trimmed V and J ends, which lost 3 bases and 2 bases, there was a span of 8 bases. Germline V gives CDR1 DFQATT, CDR2 SNEGSKA (reference sequence). The CDR3 runs to 14 residues. Here the CDR3 reads CSASSGAGANVLTF. The CDR3 region has the DNA TGCAGTGCTAGTTCAGGGGCTGGGGCCAACGTCCTGACTTTC.

In this sample, this clonotype turned up a few times. This rearrangement joins TRBV27 to TRBJ1-5; 8 bases agree with TRBD1. CDR1 and CDR2 (germline): MNHEY, SMNVEV (reference sequence). The junction had 12 bases not matched to a gene; V was cut back by 4 bases and J by 4 bases. The CDR3 contains 17 residues. The CDR3 is CASSSQGARPVNQPQHF. The CDR3 nucleotides are TGTGCCAGCAGTTCCCAGGGGGCGAGACCCGTTAATCAGCCCCAGCATTTT.

The chain couples TRBV12-3 or TRBV12-4 to TRBJ1-2, with TRBD1 matching over 7 bases. There are 13 residues in the CDR3. The ends lost 6 bases at V and 5 bases at J; junction bases unmatched: 6. CDR3 sequence: CASRPGQTYGYTF. The DNA of the CDR3 is TGTGCCAGCAGACCGGGACAGACGTATGGCTACACCTTC.

V usage is TRBV15 and J usage is TRBJ2-1; maybe TRBD2 (7 bases). Trimming cost V 0 bases and J 16 bases, with 22 bases left between them. The CDR3 is 15 amino acids. Germline values: CDR1 LNHNV, CDR2 YYDKDF (reference sequence). This chain's CDR3 is CATSRDAELPGGLFF. The DNA for the CDR3 is TGTGCCACCAGCAGAGACGCAGAATTGCCCGGGGGGCTTTTCTTC.

This clonotype was counted ten times or more. This chain joins TRBV12-3 or TRBV12-4 and TRBJ1-6; 11 nucleotides agree with TRBD1. The length of the CDR3 is 14 residues. J was trimmed by 10 bases and V by 5 bases; bases with no gene match: 4. The CDR3 protein is CASSPGQGASPLHF. The CDR3 DNA reads TGTGCCAGCAGTCCAGGACAGGGGGCATCACCCCTCCACTTT.

This clonotype was seen ten or more times. The chain recombines TRBV12-3 or TRBV12-4 with TRBJ2-3, with TRBD2 matching 7 bases. CDR3 size: 16 residues. Unmatched junction bases numbered 12, after V lost 5 bases and J lost 4 bases. As DNA, the CDR3 is TGTGCCAGCAGTGCGACGACTAGCATTCTCCCAGATACGCAGTATTTT. Translation: CASSATTSILPDTQYF.

The chain recombines TRBV11-1 with TRBJ2-3; the D is unclear. Germline V lookup: CDR1 SGHAT, CDR2 FQDESV (reference sequence). This CDR3 is built from 18 residues. Trimming shortened V by 1 base and J by 0 bases, and 17 bases separated the two germline ends. The CDR3 is CASSLVPMAATSTDTQYF. The CDR3 nucleotides are TGTGCCAGCAGCTTAGTTCCTATGGCAGCCACCAGCACAGATACGCAGTATTTT.

This clonotype was observed at least ten times. V is TRBV20-1 and J is TRBJ1-5, with unresolved D. Trimming stripped 2 bases from V and 2 bases from J, with 4 bases between. CDR1 is DFQATT, CDR2 SNEGSKA, per germline (reference sequence). The CDR3 covers 12 residues. DNA for the CDR3: TGCAGTGCTAGACAGGGCAATCAGCCCCAGCATTTT. Protein: CSARQGNQPQHF.